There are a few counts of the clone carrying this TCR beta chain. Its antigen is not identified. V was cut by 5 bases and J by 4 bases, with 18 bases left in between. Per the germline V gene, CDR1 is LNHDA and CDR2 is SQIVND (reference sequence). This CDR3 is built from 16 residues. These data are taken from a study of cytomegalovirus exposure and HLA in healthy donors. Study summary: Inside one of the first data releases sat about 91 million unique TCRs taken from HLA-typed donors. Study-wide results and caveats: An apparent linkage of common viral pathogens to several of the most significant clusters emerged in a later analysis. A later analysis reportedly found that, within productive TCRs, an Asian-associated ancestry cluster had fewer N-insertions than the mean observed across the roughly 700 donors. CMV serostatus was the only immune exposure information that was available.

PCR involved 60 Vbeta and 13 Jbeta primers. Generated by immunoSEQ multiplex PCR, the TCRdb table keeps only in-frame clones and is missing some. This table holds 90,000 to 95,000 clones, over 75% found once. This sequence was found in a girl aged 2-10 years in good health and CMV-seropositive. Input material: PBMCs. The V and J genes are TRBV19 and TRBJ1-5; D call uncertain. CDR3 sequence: CASSPRSAPINQPQHF. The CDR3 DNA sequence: TGTGCCAGTAGTCCCCGAAGCGCGCCCATAAATCAGCCCCAGCATTTT.